Listed below are T cell receptor beta chains from one sample, sequenced in a study of blood T cell repertoires in COVID-19. Measured with immunoSEQ multiplex PCR; TCRdb has only the in-frame clones, and not every one. Of about 72,000 clones in the sample, 82% are singletons; the top ten hold roughly 20%. Source material: peripheral blood. The receptors stem from a human donor in a cohort sampled during active COVID-19. Each CDR3 is given with its conserved first and last residue. D genes are given only for firm matches. Clone size is not always given. Where it is, it says once, few, many or a class for expanded clones.

cdr3_length,d_call,v_call,clone_size,j_call,cdr3_aa,cdr3_nt
13,-,TRBV4-2,-,TRBJ2-3,CASRRTEEDTQYF,TGTGCCAGCAGACGGACGGAGGAAGATACGCAGTATTTT
14,-,TRBV7-2,once,TRBJ1-5,CASSLEHSNQPQHF,TGTGCCAGCAGCTTAGAGCATAGCAATCAGCCCCAGCATTTT
15,TRBD1,TRBV5-1,-,TRBJ1-5,CASSLEGGVDQPQHF,TGCGCCAGCAGCTTGGAAGGGGGCGTGGATCAGCCCCAGCATTTT
13,TRBD1,TRBV10-1,-,TRBJ2-3,CASRDGTGGTQYF,TGCGCCAGCAGGGACGGGACAGGGGGGACGCAGTATTTT
12,TRBD1,TRBV2,-,TRBJ1-3,CASSEGQSAIYF,TGTGCCAGCAGTGAGGGACAGAGCGCCATATATTTT
13,-,TRBV18,-,TRBJ2-5,CASSREEEETQYF,TGTGCCAGCTCACGAGAGGAGGAAGAGACCCAGTACTTC
14,TRBD2,TRBV6-8,-,TRBJ2-7,CASSYSGGSYEQYF,TGTGCCAGCAGTTACTCGGGGGGGTCCTACGAGCAGTACTTC
13,-,TRBV30,-,TRBJ2-2,CAWSLSRTGELFF,TGTGCCTGGAGCCTAAGCCGTACCGGGGAGCTGTTTTTT
13,-,TRBV11-2,-,TRBJ2-7,CASSSTRRDEQYF,TGTGCCAGCAGCTCTACACGGAGGGACGAGCAGTACTTC
14,TRBD1,TRBV5-1,-,TRBJ1-1,CASGQGEFYTEAFF,TGCGCCAGCGGGCAGGGGGAGTTTTATACTGAAGCTTTCTTT
13,TRBD1,TRBV30,-,TRBJ1-1,CAWTPGQGAEAFF,TGTGCCTGGACTCCGGGACAGGGGGCTGAAGCTTTCTTT
13,-,TRBV3-1/TRBV3-2,-,TRBJ1-2,CASSQSNFHGYTF,TGTGCCAGCAGCCAATCCAACTTCCATGGCTACACCTTC
14,TRBD2,TRBV5-6,-,TRBJ2-7,CASSLGTSGSEQYF,TGTGCCAGCAGCCTAGGGACTAGCGGGAGCGAGCAGTACTTC
15,-,TRBV18,-,TRBJ1-6,CASSPTATNNSPLHF,TGTGCCAGCTCACCTACAGCAACCAATAATTCACCCCTCCACTTT
14,TRBD1,TRBV3-1/TRBV3-2,-,TRBJ1-5,CASSRGTGSQPQHF,TGTGCCAGCAGCCGGGGGACAGGGTCTCAGCCCCAGCATTTT
13,-,TRBV5-6,large,TRBJ2-1,CASSPTGRNEQFF,TGTGCCAGCAGCCCCACAGGGCGCAATGAGCAGTTCTTC